The 2 T cell receptor beta chains in this list originate from one sample, sequenced in a study of cytomegalovirus exposure and HLA in healthy donors. 60 Vbeta and 13 Jbeta primers were used in PCR. Using immunoSEQ multiplex PCR, the repertoire was profiled, and TCRdb retains in-frame clones only, with some absent. The repertoire consists of approximately 130,000 clones, with about 77% occurring once and the leading ten covering more than 0.95%. The material sequenced was PBMCs. The receptors were sampled from a man aged 50-60 years in good health and CMV-seronegative.

This clone was seen just once. The V gene is TRBV9, the J gene TRBJ2-1; 9 positions agree with TRBD2. Germline assignment: CDR1 SGDLS and CDR2 YYNGEE. This CDR3 is built from 15 residues. Germline trimming cut 2 bases from V and 5 bases from J; bases unmatched to any gene: 5. CDR3 sequence (DNA): TGTGCCAGCAGCGTTAGCGGGAGTAGTAACAATGAGCAGTTCTTC. It yields the protein CASSVSGSSNNEQFF.

The chain recombines TRBV28 with TRBJ1-5; no reliable D call. Trimming shortened V by 2 bases and J by 5 bases, and 10 bases separated the two germline ends. Germline V gene lookup returns CDR1 MDHEN and CDR2 SYDVKM. CDR3 length: 14 residues. The CDR3 sequence is CASSLVQMDQPQHF. CDR3 nucleotides: TGTGCCAGCAGTTTAGTACAGATGGATCAGCCCCAGCATTTT.